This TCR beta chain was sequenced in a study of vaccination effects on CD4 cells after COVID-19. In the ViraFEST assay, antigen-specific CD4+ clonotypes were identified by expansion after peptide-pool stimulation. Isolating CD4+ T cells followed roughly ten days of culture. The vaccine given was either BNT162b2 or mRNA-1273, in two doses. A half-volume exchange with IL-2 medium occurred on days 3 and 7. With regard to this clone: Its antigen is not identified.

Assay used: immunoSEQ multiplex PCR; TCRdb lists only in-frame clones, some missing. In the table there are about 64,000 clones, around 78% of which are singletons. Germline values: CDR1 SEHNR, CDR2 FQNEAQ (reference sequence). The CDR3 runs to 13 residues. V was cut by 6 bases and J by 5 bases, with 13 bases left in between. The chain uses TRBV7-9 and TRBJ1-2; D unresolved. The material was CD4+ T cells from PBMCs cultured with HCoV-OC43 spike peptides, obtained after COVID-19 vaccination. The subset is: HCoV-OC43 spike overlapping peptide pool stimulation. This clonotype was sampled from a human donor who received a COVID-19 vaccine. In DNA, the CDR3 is TGTGCCAGCAGTGACATGCCGTTATATGGCTACACCTTC. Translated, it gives CASSDMPLYGYTF.